This record covers a single T cell receptor (beta chain). Approximately 30,000 T cell genomes (around 310 ng DNA) went into each PBMC replicate. The method was immunoSEQ multiplex PCR; TCRdb's version includes in-frame clones alone and lacks a portion of them. The top ten hold approximately 12% of the sample, which has about 490,000 clones, about 84% seen once. The data derive from a study of shared clonotypes between healthy human individuals. The sequence derives from a woman in her forties in good health. Some clones in this sample may be carry-over from other donors' samples. Sequencing was carried out using PBMCs.

The CDR3 protein is CASSSPGLAGYNEQFF. The CDR3 DNA reads as TGTGCCAGCAGTTCCCCGGGACTAGCGGGTTACAATGAGCAGTTCTTC. The V call is TRBV28, the J call TRBJ2-1, with 12 bases identical to TRBD2. This CDR3 region has 16 residues. With 4 bases clipped from V and 4 bases from J, the junction kept 5 bases outside the gene matches. CDR1 and CDR2 (germline): MDHEN, SYDVKM. The whole variable domain, filled in from reference TRBV28 and TRBJ2-1, reads DVKVTQSSRYLVKRTGEKVFLECVQDMDHENMFWYRQDPGLGLRLIYFSYDVKMKEKGDIPEGYSVSREKKERFSLILESASTNQTSMYLCASSSPGLAGYNEQFFGPGTRLTVL.